These 9 T cell receptor beta chains were all obtained from the same sample, sequenced in a study of blood T cell repertoires in COVID-19. Clones were sequenced by immunoSEQ multiplex PCR, and TCRdb holds only the in-frame ones, with some missing. There are some 150,000 clones in the sample; around 84% occur only once, and 2.6% lies in the top ten. Source material: peripheral blood. Source of these receptors: a human donor with acute or convalescent COVID-19. The donor label of this sample is uncertain.

Here the CDR3 reads CASSPGTANPYGYTF. In nucleotides, the CDR3 is TGCGCCAGCAGCCCTGGGACAGCGAACCCCTATGGCTACACCTTC. The chain is built from TRBV5-1 and TRBJ1-2; 7 nucleotides match TRBD1. V gave up 4 bases and J gave up 4 bases; unmatched junction bases: 10. Germline V gene sequence: CDR1 SGHRS, CDR2 YFSETQ. The CDR3 totals 15 residues.

The rearrangement uses TRBV7-2 and TRBJ1-2; TRBD1 is a possible D gene (5 bases). Germline lookup yields CDR1 SGHTA and CDR2 FQGNSA. V was pared by 4 bases and J by 8 bases, with 17 bases between. The CDR3 covers 14 residues. This CDR3 reads CASSSLQGPGGYTF. In nucleotides, the CDR3 is TGTGCCAGCAGCTCCCTGCAGGGTCCGGGCGGCTACACCTTC.

J is TRBJ1-6 and V is TRBV3-1 (or the pseudogene TRBV3-2), with D maybe TRBD1 (5 bases). Germline loops: CDR1 LGHDT, CDR2 YNNKEL (reference sequence). This CDR3 spans 18 amino acids. V was shortened by 2 bases and J by 6 bases, with 20 bases between the two germline ends. In DNA, the CDR3 is TGTGCCAGCAGCCAAAAGTTGGCAGGGATAGAGGCTAATTCACCCCTCCACTTT. It is translated as CASSQKLAGIEANSPLHF.

This chain joins TRBV15 and TRBJ1-2; no clear D gene. The CDR3 runs 15 residues. Germline V gene sequence: CDR1 LNHNV, CDR2 YYDKDF (reference sequence). The ends were cut back, 6 bases at V and 4 bases at J, with 18 bases in the middle. The CDR3 DNA is TGTGCCACCAGTCCCGACCAAGCGGGTTTCTATGGCTACACCTTC. This sequence encodes CATSPDQAGFYGYTF.

This chain joins TRBV4-3 and TRBJ1-2; the D gene is possibly TRBD1 (5 bases). V lost 1 base, J lost 3 bases, and 24 bases lay in between. Germline V gives CDR1 LGHNA, CDR2 YSLEER. This CDR3 comprises 19 residues. The CDR3 loop is CASSQVGYSASGGDYGYTF. The CDR3 nucleotides are TGCGCCAGCAGCCAAGTAGGTTATTCGGCTTCGGGGGGTGACTATGGCTACACCTTC.

The J gene is TRBJ2-7, the V gene TRBV5-4; D is perhaps TRBD1 (5 bases). CDR1 and CDR2 (germline): SGHNT, YYREEE (reference sequence). CDR3 length: 15 amino acids. V gave up 1 base and J gave up 0 bases, with 11 bases separating them. In DNA, the CDR3 is TGTGCCAGCAGCTTGTCCAGGGCGAGCTCCTACGAGCAGTACTTC. Translating it yields CASSLSRASSYEQYF. Together with reference TRBV5-4 and TRBJ2-7, the CDR3 gives the full variable domain: ETGVTQSPTHLIKTRGQQVTLRCSSQSGHNTVSWYQQALGQGPQFIFQYYREEENGRGNFPPRFSGLQFPNYSSELNVNALELDDSALYLCASSLSRASSYEQYFGPGTRLTVT.

The chain employs TRBV19 and TRBJ1-3, with 9 bases lining up with TRBD1. V lost 6 bases to trimming and J lost 4 bases; unmatched junction nucleotides: 7. The germline V gene has CDR1 LNHDA and CDR2 SQIVND (reference sequence). This CDR3 spans 15 amino acids. The CDR3 DNA reads as TGTGCCAGTAGCCCGGACAGGGGATCGGGAAACACCATATATTTT. This encodes CASSPDRGSGNTIYF.

The gene calls are TRBV7-9 and TRBJ2-7; 8 bases are shared with TRBD1. The CDR3 is 15 residues long. Germline V lookup: CDR1 SEHNR, CDR2 FQNEAQ (reference sequence). The CDR3 spells CASSLGQGGIYEQYV. DNA for the CDR3: TGTGCCAGCAGTTTAGGACAGGGCGGAATCTACGAGCAGTACGTC.

V is TRBV30 and J is TRBJ1-1; D is undetermined. The CDR3 is made up of 13 amino acids. The germline V gene has CDR1 GTSNPN and CDR2 SVGIG (reference sequence). Trimming took off 6 bases at V and 8 bases at J, with 19 bases between the two ends. The CDR3 DNA reads TGTGCCTGCCCGCGGGGTCAGGATTCGGAAGCTTTCTTT. Its translation is CACPRGQDSEAFF.